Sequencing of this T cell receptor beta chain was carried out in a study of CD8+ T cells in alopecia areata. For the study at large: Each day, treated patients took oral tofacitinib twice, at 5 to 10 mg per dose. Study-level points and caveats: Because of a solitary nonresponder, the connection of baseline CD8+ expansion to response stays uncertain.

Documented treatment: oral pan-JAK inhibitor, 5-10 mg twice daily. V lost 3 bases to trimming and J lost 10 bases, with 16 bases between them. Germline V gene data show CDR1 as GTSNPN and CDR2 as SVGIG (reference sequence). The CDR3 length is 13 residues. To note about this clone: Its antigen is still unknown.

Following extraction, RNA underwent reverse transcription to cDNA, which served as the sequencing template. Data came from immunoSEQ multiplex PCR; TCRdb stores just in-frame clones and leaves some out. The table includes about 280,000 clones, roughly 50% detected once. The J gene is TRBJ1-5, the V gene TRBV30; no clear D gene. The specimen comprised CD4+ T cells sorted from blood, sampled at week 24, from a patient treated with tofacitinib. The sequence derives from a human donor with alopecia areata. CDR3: CAWSDPRGGPQHF. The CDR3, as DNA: TGTGCCTGGAGCGACCCCCGGGGTGGACCCCAGCATTTT.